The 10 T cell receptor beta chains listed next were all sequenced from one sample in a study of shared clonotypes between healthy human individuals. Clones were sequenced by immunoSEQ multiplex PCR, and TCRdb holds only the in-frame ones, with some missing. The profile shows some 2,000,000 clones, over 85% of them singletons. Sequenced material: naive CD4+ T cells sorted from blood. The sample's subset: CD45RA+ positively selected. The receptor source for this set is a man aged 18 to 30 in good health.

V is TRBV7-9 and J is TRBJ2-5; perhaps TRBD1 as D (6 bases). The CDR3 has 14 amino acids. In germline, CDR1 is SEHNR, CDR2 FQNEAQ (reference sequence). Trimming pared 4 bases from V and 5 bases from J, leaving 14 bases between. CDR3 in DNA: TGTGCCAGCAGCTCGCGCACAGGGACGGAGACCCAGTACTTC. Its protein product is CASSSRTGTETQYF.

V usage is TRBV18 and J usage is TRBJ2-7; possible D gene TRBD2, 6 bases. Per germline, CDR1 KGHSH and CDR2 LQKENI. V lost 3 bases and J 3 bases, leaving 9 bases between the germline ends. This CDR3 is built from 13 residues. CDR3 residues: CASSPGGHYEQYF. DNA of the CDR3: TGTGCCAGCTCACCGGGGGGTCACTACGAGCAGTACTTC.

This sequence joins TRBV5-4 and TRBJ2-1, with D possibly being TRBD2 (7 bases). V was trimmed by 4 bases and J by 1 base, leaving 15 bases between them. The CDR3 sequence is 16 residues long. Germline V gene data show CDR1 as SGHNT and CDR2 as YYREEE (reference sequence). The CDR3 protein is CASSPAGALSYNEQFF. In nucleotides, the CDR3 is TGTGCCAGCAGCCCGGCGGGGGCTCTTTCCTACAATGAGCAGTTCTTC. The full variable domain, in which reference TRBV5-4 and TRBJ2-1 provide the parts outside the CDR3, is ETGVTQSPTHLIKTRGQQVTLRCSSQSGHNTVSWYQQALGQGPQFIFQYYREEENGRGNFPPRFSGLQFPNYSSELNVNALELDDSALYLCASSPAGALSYNEQFFGPGTRLTVL.

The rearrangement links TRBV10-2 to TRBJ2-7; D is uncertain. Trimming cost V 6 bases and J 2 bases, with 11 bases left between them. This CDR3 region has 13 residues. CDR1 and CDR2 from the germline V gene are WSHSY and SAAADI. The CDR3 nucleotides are TGCGCCAGCAGGGATACAAACGCCTACGAGCAGTACTTC. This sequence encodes CASRDTNAYEQYF.

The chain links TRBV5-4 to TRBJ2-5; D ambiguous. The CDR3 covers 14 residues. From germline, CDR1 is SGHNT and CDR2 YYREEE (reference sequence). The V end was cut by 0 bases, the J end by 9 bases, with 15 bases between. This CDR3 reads CASSLDSEQAPQYF. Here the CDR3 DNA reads TGTGCCAGCAGCTTGGATTCGGAACAAGCGCCCCAGTACTTC.

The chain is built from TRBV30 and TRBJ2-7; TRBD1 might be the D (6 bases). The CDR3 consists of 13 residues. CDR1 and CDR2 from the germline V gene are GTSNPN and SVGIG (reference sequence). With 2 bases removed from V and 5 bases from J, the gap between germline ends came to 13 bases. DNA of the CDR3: TGTGCCTGGAGTCCCGACAGGAAAAACGAGCAGTACTTC. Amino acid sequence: CAWSPDRKNEQYF. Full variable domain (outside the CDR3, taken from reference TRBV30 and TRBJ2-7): SQTIHQWPATLVQPVGSPLSLECTVEGTSNPNLYWYRQAAGRGLQLLFYSVGIGQISSEVPQNLSASRPQDRQFILSSKKLLLSDSGFYLCAWSPDRKNEQYFGPGTRLTVT.

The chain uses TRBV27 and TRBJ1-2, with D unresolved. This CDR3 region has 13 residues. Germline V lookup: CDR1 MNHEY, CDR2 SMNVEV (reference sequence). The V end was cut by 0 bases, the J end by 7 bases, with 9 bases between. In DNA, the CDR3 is TGTGCCAGCAGTTTATCGGGAGGATTTGGCTACACCTTC. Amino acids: CASSLSGGFGYTF.

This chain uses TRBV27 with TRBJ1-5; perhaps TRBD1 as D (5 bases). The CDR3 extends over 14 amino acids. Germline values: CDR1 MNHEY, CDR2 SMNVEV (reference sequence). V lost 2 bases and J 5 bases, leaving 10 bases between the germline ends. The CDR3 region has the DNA TGTGCCAGCAGTTTAGCGGGGGAATATCAGCCCCAGCATTTT. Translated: CASSLAGEYQPQHF.

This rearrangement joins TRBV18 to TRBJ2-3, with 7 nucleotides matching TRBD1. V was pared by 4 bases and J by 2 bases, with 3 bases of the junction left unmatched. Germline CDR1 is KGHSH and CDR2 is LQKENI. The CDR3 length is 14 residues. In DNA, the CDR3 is TGTGCCAGCTCACTGGGACAGTTCACAGATACGCAGTATTTT. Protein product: CASSLGQFTDTQYF. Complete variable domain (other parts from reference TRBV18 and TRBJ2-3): NAGVMQNPRHLVRRRGQEARLRCSPMKGHSHVYWYRQLPEEGLKFMVYLQKENIIDESGMPKERFSAEFPKEGPSILRIQQVVRGDSAAYFCASSLGQFTDTQYFGPGTRLTVL.

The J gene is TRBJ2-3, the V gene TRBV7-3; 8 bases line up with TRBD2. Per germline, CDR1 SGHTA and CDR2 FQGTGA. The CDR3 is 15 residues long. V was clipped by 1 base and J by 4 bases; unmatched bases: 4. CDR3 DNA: TGTGCCAGCAGCTTAAACGGGGGGGCCCCAGATACGCAGTATTTT. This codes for CASSLNGGAPDTQYF.